This T cell receptor (beta chain) derives from a study of cytomegalovirus exposure and HLA in healthy donors. Findings of the study overall: Exclusion as indistinguishable affected some V segments, including TRBV6-2 and TRBV6-3. Per a prior analysis, the majority of TCR beta V segments were productive roughly 87% or roughly 30% of the time.

As regards this clone: Its specificity is not known. Relative to the germline gene, one junction end is altered; a read error may explain this. The sample contains more than one DNA sequence encoding this CDR3.

Vbeta (60) and Jbeta (13) primers were used in the PCR. Assay: immunoSEQ multiplex PCR; the TCRdb copy retains only in-frame clones and omits some. The sample carries approximately 110,000 clones, roughly 74% recorded once. The germline gives CDR1 LGHNA, CDR2 YSLEER. The CDR3 runs 16 residues. The TCR sequence derives from a woman aged 45-65 years in good health and CMV-seropositive. The specimen sequenced was PBMCs. The chain couples TRBV4-3 to TRBJ1-6; perhaps TRBD1 as D (5 bases). The CDR3 loop is CASSQRTTLRYSPLHF. CDR3 in DNA: TGCGCCAGCAGCCAAAGGACAACCCTCAGATATTCGCCCCTCCACTTT.